This T cell receptor (beta chain) was identified during a study of blood T cell repertoires in COVID-19. Generated by immunoSEQ multiplex PCR, the TCRdb table keeps only in-frame clones and is missing some. The data show about half a million clones, roughly 88% seen once. Material for sequencing was peripheral blood. The sequence derives from a human donor in a cohort sampled during active COVID-19.

In nucleotides, the CDR3 is TGCGCCAGCAGCCAAGGGAACAGGGGAGATCAGCCCCAGCATTTT. It translates to CASSQGNRGDQPQHF. The genes are TRBV4-3 and TRBJ1-5; TRBD1 aligns across 7 bases. The junction had 5 bases not matched to a gene; V was cut back by 1 base and J by 5 bases. The germline CDR1 and CDR2 sequences are LGHNA and YSLEER. The CDR3 contains 15 residues.